The next 27 T cell receptor beta chains were all read from a single sample in a study of T cell responses to AZD1222 COVID-19 vaccine. Profiled with immunoSEQ multiplex PCR; TCRdb holds only in-frame clones, not every one. The data contain about 110,000 clones, approximately 90% of them seen just once; the ten biggest clones take up roughly a fifth. Specimen: peripheral blood, collected on day 0 of AZD1222 vaccination. The source is an adult in good health.

The chain carries TRBV7-7 and TRBJ2-5; D unresolved. V shed 2 bases and J shed 5 bases, with 18 bases lying between them. The germline V gene has CDR1 SSHAT and CDR2 FNYEAQ (reference sequence). This CDR3 is built from 16 residues. The CDR3 protein is CASSLSWSTDLETQYF. The DNA for the CDR3 is TGTGCCAGCAGCTTATCATGGTCAACGGATTTGGAGACCCAGTACTTC.

V is TRBV7-6 and J is TRBJ2-2; 9 bases match TRBD2. The V and J ends lost 5 bases and 4 bases, in that order; junction bases with no gene match: 8. This CDR3 is built from 16 residues. Germline CDR1 reads SGHVS; CDR2 reads FNYEAQ. CDR3 in DNA: TGTGCCAGCAGCGCCTGGACTAGCGTGGGCACCGGGGAGCTGTTTTTT. Amino acid sequence: CASSAWTSVGTGELFF.

V gene TRBV21-1 combines with J gene TRBJ2-3; TRBD1 is taken as the D call from the table, unchecked against the DNA. TRBV21-1 is a pseudogene. The CDR3 has 15 amino acids. CDR3 nucleotides: TGTGCCAGCAGCATGACTCCAGGGCCCGCCAATACGCAGTATTTT. Translated, it gives CASSMTPGPANTQYF.

CDR3 DNA: TGTGCCAGCAGCTCCCGGCGGGCGGGGAATGAAAAACTGTTTTTT. This translates into CASSSRRAGNEKLFF. This chain uses TRBV7-6 with TRBJ1-4; unclear D gene. V was shortened by 4 bases and J by 5 bases, with 14 bases between the two germline ends. The CDR3 length is 15 residues. CDR1 and CDR2 (germline): SGHVS, FNYEAQ. Full variable domain (rest looked up from reference TRBV7-6 and TRBJ1-4): GAGVSQSPRYKVTKRGQDVALRCDPISGHVSLYWYRQALGQGPEFLTYFNYEAQQDKSGLPNDRFSAERPEGSISTLTIQRTEQRDSAMYRCASSSRRAGNEKLFFGSGTQLSVL.

The V and J genes are TRBV3-1 (or the pseudogene TRBV3-2) and TRBJ1-4, with a weak D call TRBD1 (5 bases). Trimming cost V 1 base and J 2 bases, with 17 bases left between them. CDR1 is LGHDT, CDR2 YNNKEL, per germline (reference sequence). CDR3 length equals 18 residues. CDR3 region: CASSQGVGGVSTNEKLFF. CDR3 bases: TGTGCCAGCAGCCAAGGAGTGGGGGGGGTTTCGACTAATGAAAAACTGTTTTTT.

The chain uses TRBV5-4 and TRBJ2-3, with 10 bases lining up with TRBD1. The germline CDR1 and CDR2 sequences are SGHNT and YYREEE (reference sequence). The V and J ends lost 0 bases and 5 bases, in that order; junction bases with no gene match: 3. The CDR3 runs to 15 residues. CDR3 sequence: CASSLGGQGRDTQYF. As DNA, the CDR3 is TGTGCCAGCAGCTTGGGGGGACAGGGGAGAGATACGCAGTATTTT.

This chain joins TRBV30 and TRBJ2-7; a possible D gene is TRBD1 (6 bases). CDR3 length: 12 residues. CDR1 GTSNPN and CDR2 SVGIG come from the germline V gene (reference sequence). Trimming took 3 bases from V and 13 from J, leaving 19 bases between them. CDR3 sequence: CAWSRDTQAEYF. CDR3 DNA sequence: TGTGCCTGGAGCCGGGACACGCAGGCGGAATACTTC. Supplemented by reference TRBV30 and TRBJ2-7, the full variable domain reads SQTIHQWPATLVQPVGSPLSLECTVEGTSNPNLYWYRQAAGRGLQLLFYSVGIGQISSEVPQNLSASRPQDRQFILSSKKLLLSDSGFYLCAWSRDTQAEYFGPGTRLTVT.

V gene TRBV5-1 combines with J gene TRBJ1-1; D remains ambiguous. The CDR3 is made up of 15 amino acids. Germline V lookup: CDR1 SGHRS, CDR2 YFSETQ. V gave up 0 bases and J gave up 0 bases, with 9 bases separating them. In DNA form, the CDR3 reads TGCGCCAGCAGCTTGGTTGGCAGTTTGAACACTGAAGCTTTCTTT. Its protein is CASSLVGSLNTEAFF.

The chain combines TRBV27 with TRBJ1-1; D uncertain. The length of the CDR3 is 14 residues. Germline loops: CDR1 MNHEY, CDR2 SMNVEV (reference sequence). The V end was cut by 1 base, the J end by 1 base, with 7 bases between. Here the CDR3 reads CASSLFSGNTEAFF. The CDR3 DNA reads as TGTGCCAGCAGTTTATTTTCAGGGAACACTGAAGCTTTCTTT.

This chain links TRBV30 with TRBJ1-4; D perhaps matches TRBD1 (5 bases). V shed 3 bases and J shed 7 bases, with 12 bases lying between them. The CDR3 contains 13 residues. The germline V gene encodes CDR1 GTSNPN and CDR2 SVGIG (reference sequence). The DNA of the CDR3 is TGTGCCTGGAGCGGGGGATGGGGTGAAAAACTGTTTTTT. Its translation is CAWSGGWGEKLFF.

The V gene is TRBV15, the J gene TRBJ1-2; D might be TRBD1 (5 bases). Per germline, CDR1 LNHNV and CDR2 YYDKDF (reference sequence). CDR3 length: 15 residues. Trimming took 0 bases from V and 7 from J, leaving 15 bases between them. CDR3: CATSRDRTGGSGYTF. DNA for the CDR3: TGTGCCACCAGCAGAGATCGAACAGGCGGGAGTGGCTACACCTTC.

This chain joins TRBV21-1 and TRBJ1-5. TRBV21-1 is a pseudogene segment. The CDR3 has 14 residues. CDR3 DNA: TGTGCCAGCAGCAAAGATAGACGCAATCCGCCCCAGCATTTT. It codes for CASSKDRRNPPQHF.

The V call is TRBV5-6, the J call TRBJ1-2; D uncertain. This CDR3 region has 11 residues. V gave up 7 bases and J gave up 4 bases, with 8 bases separating them. The germline V gene encodes CDR1 SGHDT and CDR2 YYEEEE. DNA for the CDR3: TGTGCCAGCGACGCGGGCTATGGCTACACCTTC. This translates into CASDAGYGYTF.

V usage is TRBV7-9 and J usage is TRBJ2-7, with D possibly TRBD1 on 6 matching bases. In germline, CDR1 is SEHNR, CDR2 FQNEAQ (reference sequence). V dropped 5 bases and J dropped 0 bases, with 14 bases sitting between them. This CDR3 comprises 15 residues. CDR3 coding DNA: TGTGCCAGCAGCGTCGACAGGACAAGCTCCTACGAGCAGTACTTC. Translating gives CASSVDRTSSYEQYF.

The chain is built from TRBV2 and TRBJ2-1; tentatively, D is TRBD1 (7 bases). Germline CDR1 and CDR2: SNHLY and FYNNEI. Trimming removed 7 bases at V and 7 bases at J, with 11 bases between. This CDR3 comprises 12 residues. CDR3 sequence reads: CASKAGGNEQFF. CDR3 bases: TGTGCCAGCAAAGCAGGGGGGAATGAGCAGTTCTTC.

V and J are TRBV11-2 and TRBJ2-1, with 8 nucleotides matching TRBD1. CDR1 is SGHAT and CDR2 is FQNNGV in the germline V gene. V lost 2 bases and J lost 10; bases outside the gene matches: 10. The CDR3 consists of 15 residues. CDR3 sequence: CASSLNPIGQGEQFF. CDR3 nucleotides: TGTGCCAGCAGCTTAAACCCCATAGGACAGGGCGAGCAGTTCTTC.

V gene TRBV27 combines with J gene TRBJ1-4, with 7 bases lining up with TRBD1. The CDR3 totals 15 residues. Germline V gene data show CDR1 as MNHEY and CDR2 as SMNVEV (reference sequence). J was trimmed by 5 bases and V by 6 bases; bases with no gene match: 9. The CDR3 DNA is TGTGCCAGCAGGAACCCCAGGGGGTGGAATGAAAAACTGTTTTTT. Amino acid sequence: CASRNPRGWNEKLFF.

The gene calls are TRBV30 and TRBJ1-1; D is perhaps TRBD1 (6 bases). V was pared by 4 bases and J by 1 base, with 13 bases between. CDR3 length: 14 amino acids. CDR1 is GTSNPN, CDR2 SVGIG, per germline (reference sequence). For the CDR3, the DNA is TGTGCCTGGATGTTGGCAGGGGCGAACACTGAAGCTTTCTTT. This codes for CAWMLAGANTEAFF.

The rearrangement joins TRBV11-2 to TRBJ1-2, with TRBD1 identical over 7 bases. The length of the CDR3 is 14 residues. Per the germline V gene, CDR1 is SGHAT and CDR2 is FQNNGV. Unmatched junction bases numbered 6, after V lost 4 bases and J lost 4 bases. Here the CDR3 DNA reads TGTGCCAGCAGCTCAAACAGGGGTGGCTATGGCTACACCTTC. It is translated as CASSSNRGGYGYTF. The full variable domain, in which reference TRBV11-2 and TRBJ1-2 provide the parts outside the CDR3, is EAGVAQSPRYKIIEKRQSVAFWCNPISGHATLYWYQQILGQGPKLLIQFQNNGVVDDSQLPKDRFSAERLKGVDSTLKIQPAKLEDSAVYLCASSSNRGGYGYTFGSGTRLTVV.

The V gene is TRBV14, the J gene TRBJ1-2, with D perhaps TRBD1 (6 bases). The germline gives CDR1 SGHDN, CDR2 FVKESK. The ends were cut back, 3 bases at V and 5 bases at J, with 13 bases in the middle. CDR3 length equals 14 residues. The CDR3 here is CASSHGGPTYGYTF. The CDR3 DNA sequence: TGTGCCAGCAGCCACGGGGGCCCTACTTATGGCTACACCTTC.

This chain links TRBV27 with TRBJ2-7; TRBD2 agrees at 8 bases. Germline-derived CDR1 and CDR2 are MNHEY and SMNVEV (reference sequence). V was clipped by 4 bases and J by 3 bases; unmatched bases: 5. The CDR3 runs to 14 residues. CDR3 in DNA: TGTGCCAGCAGTTACGGACTAGCTAGCTACGAGCAGTACTTC. Its protein is CASSYGLASYEQYF.

The chain joins TRBV5-6 to TRBJ2-1, with TRBD1 as a possible D gene (7 bases). Looked up from germline, CDR1 is SGHDT and CDR2 is YYEEEE. The CDR3 covers 16 residues. With 0 bases removed from V and 7 bases from J, the gap between germline ends came to 17 bases. The CDR3 DNA reads as TGTGCCAGCAGCTTGGCTGGGCAGGGGGGCAATAATGAGCAGTTCTTC. Its protein is CASSLAGQGGNNEQFF.

The rearrangement uses TRBV6-1 and TRBJ2-1; D uncertain. This CDR3 contains 15 residues. Trimming took 3 bases from V and 0 from J, leaving 9 bases between them. Germline V gene data show CDR1 as MNHNS and CDR2 as SASEGT. The DNA of the CDR3 is TGTGCCAGCAGTGACCGACCCAGCTCCTACAATGAGCAGTTCTTC. Translated: CASSDRPSSYNEQFF.

The rearrangement links TRBV6-2 or TRBV6-3 to TRBJ2-2, with 7 nucleotides matching TRBD1. CDR1 MNHEY and CDR2 SVGEGT come from the germline V gene. V lost 2 bases to trimming and J lost 0 bases; unmatched junction nucleotides: 3. There are 16 residues in the CDR3. CDR3 bases: TGTGCCAGCAGTTACGGGGGACAGACGAACACCGGGGAGCTGTTTTTT. Translating gives CASSYGGQTNTGELFF.

The chain has TRBV6-5 and TRBJ1-5; unclear D gene. CDR1 and CDR2 from the germline V gene are MNHEY and SVGAGI. The CDR3 sequence is 13 residues long. V lost 8 bases, J lost 3 bases, and 11 bases lay in between. The CDR3 region is CASRRADNQPQHF. In DNA form, the CDR3 reads TGTGCCAGCCGAAGGGCAGACAATCAGCCCCAGCATTTT.

The gene calls are TRBV6-5 and TRBJ1-5; D call uncertain. Looked up from germline, CDR1 is MNHEY and CDR2 is SVGAGI. There are 15 residues in the CDR3. Deletions cut 8 bases from V and 1 base from J, with 15 bases between. CDR3 DNA: TGTGCCAGCGAAGTAATCGGAGGGAGCAATCAGCCCCAGCATTTT. Translated: CASEVIGGSNQPQHF.

This chain links TRBV4-1 with TRBJ2-5, with a weak D call TRBD2 (6 bases). Trimming took off 0 bases at V and 1 base at J, with 12 bases between the two ends. Germline assignment: CDR1 MGHRA and CDR2 YSYEKL. The length of the CDR3 is 16 residues. CDR3 sequence: CASSQDFRGFQETQYF. CDR3 nucleotides: TGCGCCAGCAGCCAAGATTTTCGGGGGTTCCAAGAGACCCAGTACTTC.